The sequence of this T cell receptor beta chain was determined in a study of neoadjuvant anti-PD-1 for oral cavity cancer. Study-level background: Patients without progression got a fourth dose around day 43.

The CDR3 extends over 12 amino acids. The germline gives CDR1 SGHVS, CDR2 FQNEAQ. With 6 bases removed from V and 10 bases from J, the gap between germline ends came to 15 bases. Time point noted: after neoadjuvant nivolumab, at surgical resection. Cohort: HPV-negative, locally advanced oral cavity squamous cell carcinoma patients. The repertoire was sequenced with immunoSEQ multiplex PCR; TCRdb's copy has only in-frame clones and lacks some. The table records tens of thousands of clones, 20% to 30% of them present only once. The chain combines TRBV7-8 with TRBJ1-1; D not resolved. This receptor was identified in a person aged 40 to 85 with oral cavity squamous cell carcinoma. Source: tumor tissue, taken after nivolumab (anti-PD-1) treatment. This chain's CDR3 is CASRAVGSAAFF. The CDR3 DNA sequence: TGTGCCAGCAGGGCGGTTGGTTCGGCAGCTTTCTTT.